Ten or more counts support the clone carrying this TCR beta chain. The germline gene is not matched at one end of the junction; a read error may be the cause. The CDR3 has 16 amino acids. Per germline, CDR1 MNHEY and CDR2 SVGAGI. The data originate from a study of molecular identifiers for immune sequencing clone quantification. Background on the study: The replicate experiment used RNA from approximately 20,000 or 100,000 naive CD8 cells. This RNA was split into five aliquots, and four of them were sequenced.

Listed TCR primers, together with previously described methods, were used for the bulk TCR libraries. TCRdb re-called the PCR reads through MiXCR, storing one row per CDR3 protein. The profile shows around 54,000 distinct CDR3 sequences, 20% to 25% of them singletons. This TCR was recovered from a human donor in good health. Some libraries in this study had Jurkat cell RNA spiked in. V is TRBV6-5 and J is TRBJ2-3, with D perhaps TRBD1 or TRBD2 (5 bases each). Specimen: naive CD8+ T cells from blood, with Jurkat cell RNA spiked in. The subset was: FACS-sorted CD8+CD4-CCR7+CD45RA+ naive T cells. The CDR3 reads CASSYSGDRNTDTQYF. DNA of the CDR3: TGTGCCAGCAGCTACTCCGGGGACCGTAACACAGATACGCAGTATTTT.